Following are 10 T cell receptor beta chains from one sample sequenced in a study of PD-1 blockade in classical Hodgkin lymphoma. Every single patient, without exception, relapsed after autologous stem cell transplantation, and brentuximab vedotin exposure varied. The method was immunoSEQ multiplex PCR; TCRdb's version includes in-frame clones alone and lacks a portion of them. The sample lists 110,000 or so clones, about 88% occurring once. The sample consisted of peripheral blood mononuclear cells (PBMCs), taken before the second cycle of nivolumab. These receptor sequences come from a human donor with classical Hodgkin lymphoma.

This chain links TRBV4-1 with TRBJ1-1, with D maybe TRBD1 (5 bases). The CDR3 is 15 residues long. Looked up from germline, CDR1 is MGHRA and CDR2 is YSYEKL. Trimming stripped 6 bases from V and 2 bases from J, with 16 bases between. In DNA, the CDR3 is TGCGCCAGCAGTACCAATGACAGAATTAACACTGAAGCTTTCTTT. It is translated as CASSTNDRINTEAFF.

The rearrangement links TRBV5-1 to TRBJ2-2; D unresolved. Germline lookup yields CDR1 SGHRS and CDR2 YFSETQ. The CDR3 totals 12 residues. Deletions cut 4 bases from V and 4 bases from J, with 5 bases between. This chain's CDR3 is CASSQSTGELFF. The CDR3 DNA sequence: TGCGCCAGCAGCCAGAGCACCGGGGAGCTGTTTTTT.

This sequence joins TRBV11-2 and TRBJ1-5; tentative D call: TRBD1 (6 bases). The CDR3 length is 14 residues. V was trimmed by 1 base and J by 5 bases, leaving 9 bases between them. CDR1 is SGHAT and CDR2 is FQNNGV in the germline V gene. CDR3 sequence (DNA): TGTGCCAGCAGCTTAGTTTCAGGGGATCAGCCCCAGCATTTT. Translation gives CASSLVSGDQPQHF.

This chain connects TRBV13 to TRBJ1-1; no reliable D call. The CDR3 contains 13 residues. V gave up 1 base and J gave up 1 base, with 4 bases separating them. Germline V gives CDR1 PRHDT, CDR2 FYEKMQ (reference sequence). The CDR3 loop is CASSLDANTEAFF. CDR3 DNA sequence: TGTGCCAGCAGCTTAGACGCGAACACTGAAGCTTTCTTT. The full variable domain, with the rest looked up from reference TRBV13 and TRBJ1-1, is AAGVIQSPRHLIKEKRETATLKCYPIPRHDTVYWYQQGPGQDPQFLISFYEKMQSDKGSIPDRFSAQQFSDYHSELNMSSLELGDSALYFCASSLDANTEAFFGQGTRLTVV.

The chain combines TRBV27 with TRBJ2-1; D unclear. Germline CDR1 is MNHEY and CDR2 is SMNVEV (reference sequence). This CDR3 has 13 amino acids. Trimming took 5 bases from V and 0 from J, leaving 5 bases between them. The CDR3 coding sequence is TGTGCCAGCAGTATAGACTCCTACAATGAGCAGTTCTTC. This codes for CASSIDSYNEQFF.

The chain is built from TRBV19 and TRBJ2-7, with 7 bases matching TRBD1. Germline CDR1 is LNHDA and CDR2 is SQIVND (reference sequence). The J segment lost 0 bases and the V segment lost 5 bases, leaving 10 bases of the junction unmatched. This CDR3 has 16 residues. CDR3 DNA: TGTGCCAGTAGTGCTGGACCGGGACAGAGCTCCTACGAGCAGTACTTC. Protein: CASSAGPGQSSYEQYF.

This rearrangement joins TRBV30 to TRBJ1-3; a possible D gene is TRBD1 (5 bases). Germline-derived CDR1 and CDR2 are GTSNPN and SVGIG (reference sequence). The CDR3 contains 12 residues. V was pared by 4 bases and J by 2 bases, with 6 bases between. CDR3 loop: CAWKGPGNTIYF. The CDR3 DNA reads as TGTGCCTGGAAGGGACCTGGAAACACCATATATTTT.

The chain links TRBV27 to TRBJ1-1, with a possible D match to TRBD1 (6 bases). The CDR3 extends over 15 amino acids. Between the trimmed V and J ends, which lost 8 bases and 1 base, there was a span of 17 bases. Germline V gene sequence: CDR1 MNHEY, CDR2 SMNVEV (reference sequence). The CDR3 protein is CASQVPGHPNTEAFF. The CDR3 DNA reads TGTGCCAGCCAAGTTCCGGGACATCCGAACACTGAAGCTTTCTTT.

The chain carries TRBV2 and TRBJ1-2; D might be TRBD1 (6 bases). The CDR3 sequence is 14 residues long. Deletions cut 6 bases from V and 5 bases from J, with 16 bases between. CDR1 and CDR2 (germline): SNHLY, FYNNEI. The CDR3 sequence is CASRIEQGVYGYTF. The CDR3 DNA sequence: TGTGCCAGCAGAATAGAACAGGGTGTGTATGGCTACACCTTC.

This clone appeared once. In DNA, the CDR3 is TGCAGCGCCTGGGACGGTGTTGCCAATGAGCAGTTCTTC. It encodes CSAWDGVANEQFF. V gene TRBV29-1 combines with J gene TRBJ2-1; possibly TRBD1 or TRBD2 for D (5 bases each). This CDR3 region has 13 residues. CDR1 is SQVTM and CDR2 is ANQGSEA in the germline V gene. V was trimmed by 7 bases and J by 6 bases, leaving 16 bases between them.